This T cell receptor beta chain is from a study of CD8 T cells in Susac syndrome. RNA in amounts of roughly 0.5 to 1 ug was reverse transcribed with random hexamers. Amplification of TCR beta CDR3 by immunoSEQ multiplex PCR spanned 54 Vbeta and 13 Jbeta. Each CDR3 protein gets one entry after TCRdb re-called the immunoSEQ multiplex PCR reads with MiXCR. In the table there are 150,000 to 200,000 distinct CDR3 sequences, roughly 90% of which are singletons. The CDR3 contains 15 residues. Germline V CDR1 and CDR2: MNHEY, SMNVEV (reference sequence). Trimming stripped 6 bases from V and 2 bases from J, with 16 bases between.

The sequenced sample consisted of CD4+ T cells from PBMCs. The genes are TRBV27 and TRBJ1-2; D is possibly TRBD1 (5 bases). The sequence came from a human donor with Susac syndrome. CDR3 nucleotide sequence: TGTGCCAGCAGCTTCAAAGCAGGGCCAAACTATGGCTACACCTTC. Protein sequence: CASSFKAGPNYGYTF.